There are a few counts of the clone carrying this T cell receptor beta chain. The antigen is undetermined. These data originate in a study of T cells after yellow fever vaccination. On the study more broadly: Preparing low-cell-number fractions relied on SMART-Seq v4 Ultra Low Input. The study, taken as a whole, reports: In post-booster samples, most primary-vaccination clones reappeared (around 95% CD4, approximately 91% CD8). Contamination of FACS-sorted repertoires by abundant clonotypes from the bulk population could occur.

UMIs were added to TCR cDNA along with a universal primer site when it was made by 5'RACE template switching. TCRdb reprocessed the 5' RACE reads via MiXCR and lists one record per CDR3 protein. The sample yields some 160,000 distinct CDR3 sequences, roughly 8.8% seen once. The germline gives CDR1 SGHNT, CDR2 YENEEA. This CDR3 comprises 13 residues. V lost 3 bases and J 3 bases, leaving 8 bases between the germline ends. This receptor was obtained from a man aged 18 to 35 who received the YFV17D yellow fever vaccine. The chain joins TRBV11-3 to TRBJ2-5; D is unclear. This sample comprised CD8+ T cells sorted from PBMCs, obtained 45 days after the yellow fever booster vaccination. Written as DNA, the CDR3 is TGTGCCAGCAGCTTGGGGATGGAAGAGACCCAGTACTTC. Encoded protein: CASSLGMEETQYF.